The 8 T cell receptor beta chains below come from one sample, sequenced in a study of PD-1 blockade in classical Hodgkin lymphoma. Time point defined: cycle 4 day 1 (C4D1), after less than 7 weeks of nivolumab. The patients all showed relapse after autologous stem cell transplantation, while their brentuximab vedotin exposure varied. Magnetic negative selection, applied to thawed PBMCs, was used to isolate the CD8+ T cells. Some clones are missing from TCRdb's copy, which holds only in-frame ones; the method was immunoSEQ multiplex PCR. The table includes approximately 20,000 clones, 88% detected once. The input for sequencing was CD8+ T cells from blood, taken before the fourth cycle of nivolumab. The receptor source for this set is a human donor with classical Hodgkin lymphoma.

In this sample, this clone turned up once. CDR3: CAISGFTGTLDEQYF. In DNA, the CDR3 is TGTGCCATCAGTGGTTTTACCGGGACCCTCGACGAGCAGTACTTC. This sequence joins TRBV10-3 and TRBJ2-7; perhaps D is TRBD1 or TRBD2 (5 bases each). Trimming cost V 4 bases and J 5 bases, with 18 bases left between them. The CDR3 length is 15 residues. CDR1 and CDR2 from the germline V gene are ENHRY and SYGVKD.

This sequence joins TRBV7-6 and TRBJ2-1, with 9 nucleotides matching TRBD1. This CDR3 is 18 amino acids long. The V and J ends lost 6 bases and 3 bases, in that order; junction bases with no gene match: 15. Germline CDR1 and CDR2: SGHVS and FNYEAQ. The CDR3 DNA sequence: TGTGCCAGCAGACTAAACAGGCCGGGACAGGGATACTACAATGAGCAGTTCTTC. Amino acid sequence: CASRLNRPGQGYYNEQFF.

V usage is TRBV29-1 and J usage is TRBJ1-2, with a weak D call TRBD1 (6 bases). The CDR3 has 13 residues. V was clipped by 4 bases and J by 7 bases, with 16 bases between them. CDR1 and CDR2 from the germline V gene are SQVTM and ANQGSEA. CDR3 residues: CSVVFPGEVGYTF. CDR3 DNA sequence: TGCAGCGTTGTTTTCCCAGGGGAGGTTGGCTACACCTTC. The full variable domain, its missing parts supplied by reference TRBV29-1 and TRBJ1-2, is SAVISQKPSRDICQRGTSLTIQCQVDSQVTMMFWYRQQPGQSLTLIATANQGSEATYESGFVIDKFPISRPNLTFSTLTVSNMSPEDSSIYLCSVVFPGEVGYTFGSGTRLTVV.

This chain uses TRBV9 with TRBJ2-3; 8 bases match TRBD2. J was trimmed by 1 base and V by 2 bases; bases with no gene match: 15. The germline V gene encodes CDR1 SGDLS and CDR2 YYNGEE. This CDR3 is 19 amino acids long. CDR3 sequence reads: CASSVRTVNGRAGTDTQYF. The CDR3 DNA sequence: TGTGCCAGCAGCGTTCGAACCGTGAACGGGAGGGCGGGCACAGATACGCAGTATTTT.

The chain carries TRBV25-1 and TRBJ2-7; unclear D gene. V was shortened by 2 bases and J by 2 bases, with 1 base between the two germline ends. Germline V CDR1 and CDR2: MGHDK, SYGVNS. The length of the CDR3 is 11 residues. CDR3 DNA sequence: TGTGCCAGCAGTGAAACCTACGAGCAGTACTTC. Protein sequence: CASSETYEQYF.

The chain uses TRBV10-3 and TRBJ2-7; 7 positions match TRBD1. CDR1 and CDR2 (germline): ENHRY, SYGVKD. This CDR3 is 15 amino acids long. J lost 2 bases, V lost 6 bases, and 10 bases had no gene match. The CDR3: CAISPTGDSAYEQYF. CDR3 coding DNA: TGTGCCATCAGCCCCACCGGGGACAGCGCCTACGAGCAGTACTTC.

The rearrangement uses TRBV7-9 and TRBJ2-5; TRBD2 is a possible D gene (5 bases). Matching the DNA end better, TRBJ2-7 makes the J call doubtful. CDR3 length: 14 residues. CDR1 is SEHNR, CDR2 FQNEAQ, per germline (reference sequence). The CDR3 DNA reads TGTGCCTCCATCGGGGAGCTAGCCCCCTACGAGCAGTACTTC. Translating gives CASIGELAPYEQYF.

This clone has only one observation. The V and J genes are TRBV7-9 and TRBJ2-7; TRBD1 aligns across 8 bases. Germline V lookup: CDR1 SEHNR, CDR2 FQNEAQ (reference sequence). With 5 bases clipped from V and 6 bases from J, the junction kept 15 bases outside the gene matches. The CDR3 totals 16 residues. The CDR3 DNA is TGTGCCAGCAGCCCGTCCGGGACAGGCCCTCTTGGCGAGCAGTACTTC. This encodes CASSPSGTGPLGEQYF.